This T cell receptor beta chain was sequenced during a study of Graves' ophthalmopathy and Graves' hyperthyroidism (dated by TCRdb to the late 2010s). For the wider study: Peripheral blood was collected before any treatment was given, at the time of initial diagnosis. A discovery set of more than 90 patients (around 44 ophthalmopathy, 57 stable hyperthyroidism) was enrolled to explore V-J signatures distinguishing ophthalmopathy from hyperthyroidism. To tell Graves' ophthalmopathy apart from Graves' hyperthyroidism, and to predict which patients would progress to ophthalmopathy, the study relied on TCR beta repertoire signatures. Following sample collection, hyperthyroidism patients were given methimazole at a starting dose of 30 mg daily, and ophthalmopathy patients were given high-dose intravenous methylprednisolone. The independent validation cohort included under 20 hyperthyroidism patients plus 17 patients who later progressed from hyperthyroidism to ophthalmopathy. In total, approximately 140 blood samples were TCR-sequenced: some 40 ophthalmopathy, some 80 hyperthyroidism and approximately 17 hyperthyroidism-to-ophthalmopathy patients. In a handful of hyperthyroidism patients, the T-cell repertoires found in thyroid tissue were compared with those found in blood. The paper's findings and limits, for the study overall: Sample size was not predetermined statistically, and investigators were not blinded to group allocation. In validation, the model predicted ophthalmopathy progression with roughly 68% sensitivity and 72.22% specificity; 12 predicted patients were CT-confirmed with GO in a median of about 6.2 months. In cross-validation, the 13-signature model distinguished ophthalmopathy from stable hyperthyroidism with about 88% sensitivity and around 81% specificity, and in the test set the corresponding values were around 80% and 75%. Among expanded thyroid clonotypes with frequency above 0.001, most also showed up in blood, which suggests that blood repertoires may reflect the thyroid immune response.

For repertoire sequencing, the TCR beta CDR3 regions were amplified from RNA transcripts. The first round was an RT-PCR using HTBI primers with the Qiagen OneStep RT-PCR kit, and this first round was followed by a second-round multiplex PCR, then size selection and purification. Libraries were sequenced on an Illumina HiSeq2000 using paired-end 100 bp reads. The original methods were these. Reads were processed with SOAPnuke, discarding reads with adapters, uncalled bases, mean Phred below 15, or no exact constant-primer or identifier match. High-quality paired reads were merged with COPE v1.2.5. Clonotypes were defined as unique nucleotide sequences and were aligned to IMGT TRB V, D and J references using MiTCR v1.1. Analysis was restricted to V-J combinations with a frequency above 0.0001, which covered roughly 99% of repertoires. For each V-J combination, a TCR clonal expansion and chaos score was defined as the ratio of F50 clonal expansion to chaos observed in the TCRdist matrix. Welch's t-statistics and random forest were used to reduce features to some 13 V-J combinations, which were fed into a naive Bayes classifier. Thyroid-blood repertoire similarity was quantified with the Morisita-Horn index. TCRdb redid the processing of the public reads, applying fastp at Q25 and MiXCR, and retained in-frame beta chains. Each entry is one CDR3 protein sequence, shown with its most common DNA and genes. The V and J calls come from TCRdb's annotation, not from the publication. This sample lists some 370,000 distinct CDR3 sequences; 15% to 20% were detected once. The ten largest clones represent 2% to 2.5% of the sample.

Stable hyperthyroidism was defined as no progression to ophthalmopathy within 18 months of follow-up. Patients with hyperthyroidism were aged 18 to 65 years, had been newly diagnosed, and had a disease duration of less than 2 months. Patients with other autoimmune diseases, uncontrolled infections, pregnancy or lactation were excluded. Diagnosis relied on clinical symptoms, serum thyroxine, TRAb, thyroid ultrasound and orbital computed tomography. PBMCs were isolated from 7.5 to 10 ml of fresh peripheral blood by Ficoll-Paque density gradient centrifugation. Total RNA was extracted with Trizol reagent and quality-checked on an Agilent 2100 Bioanalyzer. Concerning this clonotype: Its specific antigen is unknown. Base-call qualities are not available, and no considerably larger clone is one nucleotide away.

The sequenced sample was peripheral blood. This sequence originates from an adult woman with stable Graves' hyperthyroidism.

The bases read TGTGCCAGCAGTTTATGGAGGAGGACCTACGAGCAGTACTTC. Its protein product is CASSLWRRTYEQYF. The V and J genes are TRBV28 and TRBJ2-7; TRBD2 is possibly the D segment (5 matching bases). The CDR3, from cysteine to phenylalanine, totals 14 residues. The entry retains the CDR3 DNA only, 42 bases that are in frame from base 1. CDR1 and CDR2 are drawn from the germline V gene: MDHEN, SYDVKM. Deletion took 0 bases off V and 2 bases off J, with a span of 8 bases between the germline ends.